This TCR beta chain was found in a study of blood T cell repertoires in COVID-19. Study details: Sources were T cells, B-cell-depleted T cells, or PBMCs; the material itself was cDNA or gDNA.

Donors of Cohort 3 who recovered were those that had two negative PCRs, clearance, or symptom resolution. The protocol was immunoSEQ multiplex PCR, while the TCRdb copy is restricted to in-frame clones and leaves out a portion. Among 400,000 to 450,000 clones, less than 95% were seen once, and the ten largest hold approximately 0.55%. The CDR3 loop spans 14 amino acids. CDR1 is LNHDA, CDR2 SQIVND, per germline (reference sequence). The V segment lost 5 bases and the J segment 6 bases; nucleotides outside the gene matches: 8. The sequenced material came from PBMCs or T cells enriched from blood (not recorded which). The J gene is TRBJ1-2, the V gene TRBV19; 8 bases fit TRBD1. The TCR comes from a man younger than 30 who had recovered from COVID-19. The CDR3 region is CASSVGTGKNGYTF. In DNA, the CDR3 is TGTGCCAGTAGTGTCGGGACAGGAAAGAATGGCTACACCTTC.